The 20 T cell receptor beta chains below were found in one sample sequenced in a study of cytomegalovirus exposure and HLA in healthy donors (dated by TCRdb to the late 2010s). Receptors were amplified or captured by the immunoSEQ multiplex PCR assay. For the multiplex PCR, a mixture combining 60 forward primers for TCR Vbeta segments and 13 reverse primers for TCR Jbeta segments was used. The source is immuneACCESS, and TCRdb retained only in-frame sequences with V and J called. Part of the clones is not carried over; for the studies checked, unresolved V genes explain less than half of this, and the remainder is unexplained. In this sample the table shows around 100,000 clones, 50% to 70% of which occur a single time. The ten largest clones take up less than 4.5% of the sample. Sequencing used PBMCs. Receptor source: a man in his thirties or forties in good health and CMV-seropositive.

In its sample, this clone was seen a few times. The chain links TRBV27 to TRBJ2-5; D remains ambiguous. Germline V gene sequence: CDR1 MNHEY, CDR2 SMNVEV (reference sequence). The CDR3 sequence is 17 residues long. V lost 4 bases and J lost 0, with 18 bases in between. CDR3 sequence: CASSSPPLSSNQETQYF. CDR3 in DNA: TGTGCCAGCAGTTCCCCCCCCCTTAGCAGCAACCAAGAGACCCAGTACTTC.

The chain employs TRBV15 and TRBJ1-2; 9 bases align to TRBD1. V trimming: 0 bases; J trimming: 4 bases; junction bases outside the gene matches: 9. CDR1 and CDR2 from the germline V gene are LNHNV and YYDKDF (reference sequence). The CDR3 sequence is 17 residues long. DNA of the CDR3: TGTGCCACCAGCAGAGATGGTACAGGGGGCGGGCCCTATGGCTACACCTTC. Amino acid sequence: CATSRDGTGGGPYGYTF.

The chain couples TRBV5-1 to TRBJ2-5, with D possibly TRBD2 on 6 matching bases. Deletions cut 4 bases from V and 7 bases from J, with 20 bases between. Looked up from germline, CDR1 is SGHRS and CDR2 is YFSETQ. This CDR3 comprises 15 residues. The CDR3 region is CASSPDWAQEGTQYF. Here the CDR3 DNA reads TGCGCCAGCAGCCCAGACTGGGCCCAGGAGGGGACCCAGTACTTC.

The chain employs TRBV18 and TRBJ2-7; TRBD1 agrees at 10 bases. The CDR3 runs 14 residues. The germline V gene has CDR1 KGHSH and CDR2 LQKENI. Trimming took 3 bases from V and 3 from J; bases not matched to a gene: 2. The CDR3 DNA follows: TGTGCCAGCTCACCCGGGACAGGGGACTACGAGCAGTACTTC. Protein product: CASSPGTGDYEQYF.

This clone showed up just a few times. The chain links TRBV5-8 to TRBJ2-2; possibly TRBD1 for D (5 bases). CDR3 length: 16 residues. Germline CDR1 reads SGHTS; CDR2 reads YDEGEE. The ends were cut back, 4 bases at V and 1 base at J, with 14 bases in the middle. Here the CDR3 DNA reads TGTGCCAGCAGCCCTTTCTTCGGACAGAACACCGGGGAGCTGTTTTTT. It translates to CASSPFFGQNTGELFF.

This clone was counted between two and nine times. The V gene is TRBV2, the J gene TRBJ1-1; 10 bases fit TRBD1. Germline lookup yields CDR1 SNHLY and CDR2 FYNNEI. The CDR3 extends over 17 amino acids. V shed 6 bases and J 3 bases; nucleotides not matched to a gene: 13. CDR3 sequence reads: CASSLPGQGKGDTEAFF. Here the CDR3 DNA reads TGTGCCAGCAGCCTTCCGGGACAGGGGAAGGGCGACACTGAAGCTTTCTTT. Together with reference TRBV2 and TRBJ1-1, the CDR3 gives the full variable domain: EPEVTQTPSHQVTQMGQEVILRCVPISNHLYFYWYRQILGQKVEFLVSFYNNEISEKSEIFDDQFSVERPDGSNFTLKIRSTKLEDSAMYFCASSLPGQGKGDTEAFFGQGTRLTVV.

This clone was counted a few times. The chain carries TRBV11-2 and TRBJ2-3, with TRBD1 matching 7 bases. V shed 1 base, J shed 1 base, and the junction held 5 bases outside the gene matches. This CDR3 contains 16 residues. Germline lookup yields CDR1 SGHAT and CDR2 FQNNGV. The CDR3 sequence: CASSLVWQGGTDTQYF. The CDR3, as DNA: TGTGCCAGCAGCTTAGTCTGGCAGGGGGGCACAGATACGCAGTATTTT.

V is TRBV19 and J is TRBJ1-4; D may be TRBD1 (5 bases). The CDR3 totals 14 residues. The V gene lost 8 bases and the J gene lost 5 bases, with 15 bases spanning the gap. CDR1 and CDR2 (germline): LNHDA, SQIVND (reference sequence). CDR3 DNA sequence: TGTGCCAGTGCCGCGCAGGGTGGGAATGAAAAACTGTTTTTT. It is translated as CASAAQGGNEKLFF.

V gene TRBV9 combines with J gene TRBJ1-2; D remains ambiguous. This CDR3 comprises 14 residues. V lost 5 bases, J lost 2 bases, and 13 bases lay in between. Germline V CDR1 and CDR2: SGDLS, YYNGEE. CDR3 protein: CASRPRGFNYGYTF. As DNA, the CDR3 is TGTGCCAGCAGACCTCGCGGATTCAACTATGGCTACACCTTC.

The CDR3 nucleotides read TGTGCCAGCTCAGGGACTAGCGGGAACACCGGGGAGCTGTTTTTT. Protein sequence: CASSGTSGNTGELFF. The rearrangement joins TRBV18 to TRBJ2-2, with 11 bases matching TRBD2. CDR1 is KGHSH and CDR2 is LQKENI in the germline V gene. The ends lost 5 bases at V and 1 base at J; junction bases unmatched: 0. The CDR3 extends over 15 amino acids.

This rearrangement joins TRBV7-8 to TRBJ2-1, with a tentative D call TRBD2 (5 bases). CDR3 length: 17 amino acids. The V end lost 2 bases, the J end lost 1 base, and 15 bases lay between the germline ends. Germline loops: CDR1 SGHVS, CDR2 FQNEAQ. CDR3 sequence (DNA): TGTGCCAGCAGCTTAATATGGGCACGAGGGTCCTACAATGAGCAGTTCTTC. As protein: CASSLIWARGSYNEQFF.

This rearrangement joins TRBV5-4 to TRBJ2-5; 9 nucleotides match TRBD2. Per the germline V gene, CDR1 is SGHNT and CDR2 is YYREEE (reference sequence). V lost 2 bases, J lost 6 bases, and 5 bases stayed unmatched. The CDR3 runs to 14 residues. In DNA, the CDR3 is TGTGCCAGCAGCTTCGCGGGGGGGAAAAAGACCCAGTACTTC. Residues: CASSFAGGKKTQYF.

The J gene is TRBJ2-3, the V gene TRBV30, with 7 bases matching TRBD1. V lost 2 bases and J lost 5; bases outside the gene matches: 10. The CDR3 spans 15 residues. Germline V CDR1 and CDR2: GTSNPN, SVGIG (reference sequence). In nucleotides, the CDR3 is TGTGCCTGGAGTCCCCTCAGGGGGACCGGAGATACGCAGTATTTT. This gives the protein CAWSPLRGTGDTQYF. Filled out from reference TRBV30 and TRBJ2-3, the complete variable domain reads SQTIHQWPATLVQPVGSPLSLECTVEGTSNPNLYWYRQAAGRGLQLLFYSVGIGQISSEVPQNLSASRPQDRQFILSSKKLLLSDSGFYLCAWSPLRGTGDTQYFGPGTRLTVL.

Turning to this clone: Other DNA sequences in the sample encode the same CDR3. As DNA, the CDR3 is TGTGCCAGCAGCTTTGCCGTGGGACAATCCTCCTATAATTCACCCCTCCACTTT. This translates into CASSFAVGQSSYNSPLHF. The V and J genes are TRBV7-9 and TRBJ1-6; D is perhaps TRBD1 (6 bases). Germline V gene lookup returns CDR1 SEHNR and CDR2 FQNEAQ (reference sequence). This CDR3 comprises 18 residues. With 3 bases removed from V and 0 bases from J, the gap between germline ends came to 15 bases.

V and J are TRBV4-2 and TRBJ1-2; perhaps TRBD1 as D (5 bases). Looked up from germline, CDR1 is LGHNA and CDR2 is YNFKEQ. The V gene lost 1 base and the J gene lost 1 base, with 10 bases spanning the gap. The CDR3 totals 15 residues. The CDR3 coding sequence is TGTGCCAGCAGCCAAGTTTCAGGGAATAACTATGGCTACACCTTC. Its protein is CASSQVSGNNYGYTF.

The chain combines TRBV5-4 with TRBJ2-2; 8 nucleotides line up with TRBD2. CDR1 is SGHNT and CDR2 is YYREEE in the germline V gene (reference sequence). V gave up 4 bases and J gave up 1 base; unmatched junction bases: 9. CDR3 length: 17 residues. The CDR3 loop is CASSPSPGLGNTGELFF. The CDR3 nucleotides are TGTGCCAGCAGCCCCTCGCCGGGACTAGGGAACACCGGGGAGCTGTTTTTT.

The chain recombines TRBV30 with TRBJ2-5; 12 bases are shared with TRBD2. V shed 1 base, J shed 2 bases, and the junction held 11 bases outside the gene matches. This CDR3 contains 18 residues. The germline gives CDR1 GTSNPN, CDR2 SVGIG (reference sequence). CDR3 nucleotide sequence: TGTGCCTGGAGTGCGGGACTAGCGGGCCAAGGACTTCAAGAGACCCAGTACTTC. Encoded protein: CAWSAGLAGQGLQETQYF.

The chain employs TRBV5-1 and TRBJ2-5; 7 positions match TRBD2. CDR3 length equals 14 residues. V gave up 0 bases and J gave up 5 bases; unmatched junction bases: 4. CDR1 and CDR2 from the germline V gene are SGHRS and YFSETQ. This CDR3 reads CASSLDREVETQYF. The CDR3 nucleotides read TGCGCCAGCAGCTTGGACCGGGAGGTTGAGACCCAGTACTTC.

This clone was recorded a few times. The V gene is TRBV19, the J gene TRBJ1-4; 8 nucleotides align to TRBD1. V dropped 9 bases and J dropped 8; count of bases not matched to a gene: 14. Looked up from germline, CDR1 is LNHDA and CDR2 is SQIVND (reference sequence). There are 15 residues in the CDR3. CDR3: CASKGATGEGEKLFF. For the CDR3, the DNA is TGTGCCAGCAAAGGGGCGACAGGGGAGGGAGAAAAACTGTTTTTT.

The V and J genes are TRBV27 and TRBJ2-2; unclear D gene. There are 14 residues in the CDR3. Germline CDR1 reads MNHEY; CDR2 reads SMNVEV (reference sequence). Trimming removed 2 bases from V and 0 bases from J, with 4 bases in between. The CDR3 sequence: CASSLQANTGELFF. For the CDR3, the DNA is TGTGCCAGCAGTTTACAGGCGAACACCGGGGAGCTGTTTTTT.